These T cell receptor beta chains were read from a single sample in a study of T cell responses to AZD1222 COVID-19 vaccine. TCRdb's copy holds only in-frame clones and misses some; the assay was immunoSEQ multiplex PCR. The data show about 120,000 clones, about 93% seen once. Source: peripheral blood, taken 28 days after the second AZD1222 dose. The receptor set was obtained from an adult who received the AZD1222 COVID-19 vaccine. The CDR3 runs from the conserved cysteine through the conserved F or W. A D gene is named only where the DNA matches it firmly. The size of a clone is reported for some rows only, either as once, few or many, or as a class for expanded clones.

>TRBV7-9|TRBD2|.|TRBJ2-2
CASSLSLLAGNTGELFF
TGTGCCAGCAGCTTATCGTTGTTAGCGGGGAACACCGGGGAGCTGTTTTTT
>TRBV6-2/TRBV6-3|.|.|TRBJ1-1
CASSYWGGQTLNTEAFF
TGTGCCAGCAGTTACTGGGGTGGACAGACCTTGAACACTGAAGCTTTCTTT
>TRBV30|.|.|TRBJ1-5
CACVVCNQPQHF
TGTGCCTGCGTCGTGTGCAATCAGCCCCAGCATTTT
>TRBV29-1|.|.|TRBJ1-1
CSVVGTKNTEAFF
TGCAGCGTTGTCGGGACAAAAAACACTGAAGCTTTCTTT
>TRBV12-3/TRBV12-4|.|few|TRBJ1-2
CASTDYGENGYTF
TGTGCCAGCACCGACTACGGAGAAAACGGCTACACCTTC
>TRBV5-1|.|.|TRBJ2-1
CASSSDNEQFF
TGCGCCAGCAGCTCAGACAATGAGCAGTTCTTC
>TRBV4-3|.|.|TRBJ2-3
CASSQSTPPRVSADTQYF
TGCGCCAGCAGCCAATCCACCCCCCCCCGGGTCTCCGCAGATACGCAGTATTTT
>TRBV5-6|.|.|TRBJ1-4
CASSWGSVSEKLFF
TGTGCCAGCAGCTGGGGCTCAGTCAGTGAAAAACTGTTTTTT
>TRBV30|.|.|TRBJ2-1
CAWRTSVRVGNEQFF
TGTGCCTGGAGAACGTCAGTCAGAGTAGGAAATGAGCAGTTCTTC
>TRBV30|TRBD2|.|TRBJ2-3
CAWSEGSGSGIDTQYF
TGTGCCTGGAGTGAAGGTAGCGGGAGTGGTATAGATACGCAGTATTTT
>TRBV6-5|.|.|TRBJ2-6
CASSYRVTGGANVLTF
TGTGCCAGCAGTTACAGGGTTACGGGTGGGGCCAACGTCCTGACTTTC
>TRBV27|.|.|TRBJ2-2
CASSLNMVGNGELFF
TGTGCCAGCAGTTTAAACATGGTGGGAAACGGGGAGCTGTTTTTT
>TRBV30|.|.|TRBJ1-6
CAWSRGSVPISPLHF
TGTGCCTGGAGTAGGGGCTCCGTTCCAATTTCACCCCTCCACTTT
>TRBV6-5|.|.|TRBJ1-1
CATRSGLNTEAFF
TGTGCCACCCGGTCGGGGCTGAACACTGAAGCTTTCTTT
>TRBV6-1|.|.|TRBJ1-2
CASSEYRTGDYGYTF
TGTGCCAGCAGTGAATATAGAACAGGAGACTATGGCTACACCTTC
>TRBV18|TRBD1|.|TRBJ2-7
CASSPGTATYEQYF
TGTGCCAGCTCACCGGGGACAGCAACCTACGAGCAGTACTTC
>TRBV7-9|TRBD2|.|TRBJ2-7
CASSLGGLAGVSSYEQYF
TGTGCCAGCAGCTTAGGAGGACTAGCGGGAGTGAGCTCCTACGAGCAGTACTTC
>TRBV3-1/TRBV3-2|.|.|TRBJ2-3
CASSQDLLATNTQYF
TGTGCCAGCAGCCAAGACCTCCTAGCGACGAATACGCAGTATTTT
>TRBV2|.|.|TRBJ1-5
CASAEQVDSNQPQHF
TGTGCCAGCGCAGAACAGGTAGATAGCAATCAGCCCCAGCATTTT
>TRBV7-2|.|.|TRBJ1-1
CASSLALTGDTEAFF
TGTGCCAGCAGCTTAGCCCTCACGGGGGACACTGAAGCTTTCTTT
>TRBV25-1|.|.|TRBJ1-2
CASSLRGAGYTF
TGTGCCAGCAGCCTGAGGGGGGCTGGCTACACCTTC
>TRBV2|.|.|TRBJ2-2
CASARDSLTGELFF
TGTGCCAGTGCGCGGGACTCCTTGACCGGGGAGCTGTTTTTT
>TRBV10-3|TRBD1|.|TRBJ1-6
CAISGDRFNSPLHF
TGTGCCATCAGTGGGGACAGATTTAATTCACCCCTCCACTTT
>TRBV3-1/TRBV3-2|TRBD2|.|TRBJ2-1
CASSEGLAGVYNEQFF
TGTGCCAGCAGCGAAGGACTAGCGGGGGTCTACAATGAGCAGTTCTTC
>TRBV3-1/TRBV3-2|.|.|TRBJ2-5
CASSLSGSQETQYF
TGTGCCAGCAGCCTGTCTGGTAGTCAAGAGACCCAGTACTTC
>TRBV10-3|.|.|TRBJ1-2
CAISGEALNYGYTF
TGTGCCATCAGCGGGGAGGCACTAAACTATGGCTACACCTTC
>TRBV2|.|.|TRBJ2-5
CAVGGETQYF
TGTGCCGTCGGGGGAGAGACCCAGTACTTC
>TRBV7-2|.|.|TRBJ2-7
CASSLIGRGDYEQYF
TGTGCCAGCAGCTTAATAGGGCGAGGGGACTACGAGCAGTACTTC
>TRBV6-5|.|.|TRBJ2-7
CASSPGGTTSYEQYF
TGTGCCAGCAGCCCAGGGGGGACTACCTCCTACGAGCAGTACTTC
>TRBV9|TRBD1|few|TRBJ1-2
CASSVGSAGDRDGYTF
TGTGCCAGCAGCGTAGGGTCGGCTGGGGACAGAGATGGCTACACCTTC
>TRBV18|.|.|TRBJ2-7
CASSYDRSSSYEQYF
TGTGCCAGCTCCTACGACAGGTCTAGCTCCTACGAGCAGTACTTC
>TRBV4-3|TRBD2|.|TRBJ2-3
CASSQEFASGDTQYF
TGCGCCAGCAGCCAAGAATTTGCTAGCGGAGATACGCAGTATTTT